This entry lists 3 T cell receptor beta chains sequenced from one sample in a study of CD4 T cells in relation to SARS-CoV-2 and coronaviruses. The unexposed donors gave CD4+ T cells in about 2011-2019, prior to COVID-19. Isolation of CD4+ T cells took place after approximately 11 days in culture. Only in-frame clones appear in the TCRdb table, and some are missing; sequencing was by immunoSEQ multiplex PCR. The table has some 16,000 clones, over 80% seen once. These receptors' antigens are unknown. The sample taken for sequencing was CD4+ T cells from PBMCs, cultured in vitro. These receptors were obtained from a human donor in good health.

V gene TRBV5-1 combines with J gene TRBJ2-2; the D is unclear. Germline V gene sequence: CDR1 SGHRS, CDR2 YFSETQ. There are 13 residues in the CDR3. Trimming took 4 bases from V and 1 from J, leaving 5 bases between them. CDR3 DNA sequence: TGCGCCAGCAGCGACGGGAACACCGGGGAGCTGTTTTTT. Encoded protein: CASSDGNTGELFF.

Here the CDR3 reads CASSRQGAQYEQYF. In DNA, the CDR3 is TGTGCCAGTAGCCGACAGGGGGCTCAGTACGAGCAGTACTTC. The chain recombines TRBV19 with TRBJ2-7, with TRBD1 identical over 10 bases. After removal of 6 bases from V and 4 bases from J, the junction contained 6 bases not matched to a gene. In germline, CDR1 is LNHDA, CDR2 SQIVND (reference sequence). The CDR3 is 14 amino acids.

The sample holds a few counts of this clone. J is TRBJ2-5 and V is TRBV19, with D perhaps matching TRBD2 (5 bases). The germline V gene encodes CDR1 LNHDA and CDR2 SQIVND (reference sequence). V shed 2 bases and J shed 3 bases, with 10 bases lying between them. This CDR3 spans 14 amino acids. The DNA of the CDR3 is TGTGCCAGTAGTATAAGCGGACCGAAAGAGACCCAGTACTTC. It translates to CASSISGPKETQYF.